Listed below are T cell receptor beta chains from one sample, sequenced in a study of blood T cell repertoires in COVID-19. This table comes from immunoSEQ multiplex PCR, and its TCRdb copy is limited to in-frame clones, with some not included. The repertoire includes approximately 280,000 clones, less than 85% of them detected once, and more than 1.1% sits in the top ten. The sample comprised peripheral blood. Every receptor here comes from a human donor with COVID-19, enrolled during active disease. The donor label of this sample is uncertain. The CDR3 runs from the conserved cysteine through the conserved F or W. The order of the fields is CDR3 DNA, CDR3 protein, V gene, J gene, D gene, clone size. The D gene is left open where the match is weak. The size of a clone is reported for some rows only, either as once, few or many, or as a class for expanded clones.

CDR3 DNA: TGCGCCAGCAGCTCGGCGGGGACGGACTTCTCTGGGGCCAACGTCCTGACTTTC
CDR3 protein: CASSSAGTDFSGANVLTF
V gene: TRBV5-1
J gene: TRBJ2-6
D gene: NA
clone size: NA

CDR3 DNA: TGTGCCAGCAGTTTGGGACAGCATCAGCCCCAGCATTTT
CDR3 protein: CASSLGQHQPQHF
V gene: TRBV12-3/TRBV12-4
J gene: TRBJ1-5
D gene: TRBD1
clone size: few

CDR3 DNA: TGTGCTAGCAGCCCCGGGAGCTTTGAGCAGTTCTTC
CDR3 protein: CASSPGSFEQFF
V gene: TRBV7-7
J gene: TRBJ2-1
D gene: NA
clone size: NA

CDR3 DNA: TGTGCCAGCAGTGGGTCGGGGACAGGGGCTCCTTTTTTC
CDR3 protein: CASSGSGTGAPFF
V gene: TRBV27
J gene: TRBJ1-2
D gene: TRBD1
clone size: once

CDR3 DNA: TGTGCCAGCAGCCCAGGGAGGATGCTCTACAATGAGCAGTTCTTC
CDR3 protein: CASSPGRMLYNEQFF
V gene: TRBV7-2
J gene: TRBJ2-1
D gene: NA
clone size: NA

CDR3 DNA: TGTGCCAGCAGTTTACAAGCGAATTCACCCCTCCACTTT
CDR3 protein: CASSLQANSPLHF
V gene: TRBV28
J gene: TRBJ1-6
D gene: NA
clone size: NA

CDR3 DNA: TGTGCCAGCAGCTTGCGGACTAGCGGGTCCTACAATGAGCAGTTCTTC
CDR3 protein: CASSLRTSGSYNEQFF
V gene: TRBV7-9
J gene: TRBJ2-1
D gene: TRBD2
clone size: NA

CDR3 DNA: TGTGCCAGCAGTTATTTCGGCTCCTACAATGAGCAGTTCTTC
CDR3 protein: CASSYFGSYNEQFF
V gene: TRBV6-5
J gene: TRBJ2-1
D gene: NA
clone size: NA

CDR3 DNA: TGTGCCAGCAGTTACTCCCGGGGTAACCCTTCCTACGAGCAGTACTTC
CDR3 protein: CASSYSRGNPSYEQYF
V gene: TRBV6-2/TRBV6-3
J gene: TRBJ2-7
D gene: NA
clone size: NA

CDR3 DNA: TGTGCCAGCAAGCAAGGACTAGCGGATACCTACAATGAGCAGTTCTTC
CDR3 protein: CASKQGLADTYNEQFF
V gene: TRBV27
J gene: TRBJ2-1
D gene: TRBD2
clone size: NA

CDR3 DNA: TGCGCCAGCAGCTTGGGGACAGGTTATAATTCACCCCTCCACTTT
CDR3 protein: CASSLGTGYNSPLHF
V gene: TRBV5-1
J gene: TRBJ1-6
D gene: TRBD1
clone size: NA

CDR3 DNA: TGTGCCAGCAGCCAAGAGTGGGGACAGTACAATGAGCAGTTCTTC
CDR3 protein: CASSQEWGQYNEQFF
V gene: TRBV3-1/TRBV3-2
J gene: TRBJ2-1
D gene: TRBD1
clone size: NA

CDR3 DNA: TGTGCCTGGAGTGTACCAGGGAGGCATTCACCCCTCCACTTT
CDR3 protein: CAWSVPGRHSPLHF
V gene: TRBV30
J gene: TRBJ1-6
D gene: NA
clone size: NA

CDR3 DNA: TGTGCCAGCAGTCCCGGACTAGCGGGAGGTTGGGGCGGGGAGCTGTTTTTT
CDR3 protein: CASSPGLAGGWGGELFF
V gene: TRBV28
J gene: TRBJ2-2
D gene: TRBD2
clone size: NA

CDR3 DNA: TGTGCCAGCAGCCCATCGAGGGATTTTTACAATGAGCAGTTCTTC
CDR3 protein: CASSPSRDFYNEQFF
V gene: TRBV7-3
J gene: TRBJ2-1
D gene: NA
clone size: NA

CDR3 DNA: TGTGCCAGCTCCCGACAGGGGGAATATGAAAAACTGTTTTTT
CDR3 protein: CASSRQGEYEKLFF
V gene: TRBV18
J gene: TRBJ1-4
D gene: TRBD1
clone size: NA

CDR3 DNA: TGTGCCAGCAGTTACTCGAGGGGGACAGCGGTCTATGGCTACACCTTC
CDR3 protein: CASSYSRGTAVYGYTF
V gene: TRBV6-5
J gene: TRBJ1-2
D gene: TRBD1
clone size: NA

CDR3 DNA: TGTGCCAGCAGCCCCGGGACAGGTTTTGAAGCTTTCTTT
CDR3 protein: CASSPGTGFEAFF
V gene: TRBV12-3/TRBV12-4
J gene: TRBJ1-1
D gene: TRBD1
clone size: NA

CDR3 DNA: TGTGCCAGTAGTATCGGGACAGGGGGGACGAACACTGAAGCTTTCTTT
CDR3 protein: CASSIGTGGTNTEAFF
V gene: TRBV19
J gene: TRBJ1-1
D gene: TRBD1
clone size: NA

CDR3 DNA: TGTGCCAGCAGTCCACAGGGGCAAAGGGAAAAACTGTTTTTT
CDR3 protein: CASSPQGQREKLFF
V gene: TRBV28
J gene: TRBJ1-4
D gene: TRBD1
clone size: NA

CDR3 DNA: TGTGCCAGCAGTTTCGGGACGGGAGCACTCGAAGCTTTCTTT
CDR3 protein: CASSFGTGALEAFF
V gene: TRBV2
J gene: TRBJ1-1
D gene: NA
clone size: NA

CDR3 DNA: TGTGCCAGCAGGACCCAGGGGGCCGGCGAGCAGTACTTC
CDR3 protein: CASRTQGAGEQYF
V gene: TRBV7-9
J gene: TRBJ2-7
D gene: TRBD1
clone size: NA

CDR3 DNA: TGTGCCAGCAGTCACGGACAAGTCGTTTTCTTT
CDR3 protein: CASSHGQVVFF
V gene: TRBV6-5
J gene: TRBJ1-1
D gene: NA
clone size: NA

CDR3 DNA: TGTGCCAGCAGTCCCCGGACAGGGGGCGGGAATCAGCCCCAGCATTTT
CDR3 protein: CASSPRTGGGNQPQHF
V gene: TRBV28
J gene: TRBJ1-5
D gene: TRBD1
clone size: NA

CDR3 DNA: TGTGCCAGCAGTTACGGGACAGGGGGCCTCTCCTACGAGCAGTACTTC
CDR3 protein: CASSYGTGGLSYEQYF
V gene: TRBV6-5
J gene: TRBJ2-7
D gene: TRBD1
clone size: NA

CDR3 DNA: TGTGCCTTAACGCGAACTCCGGGACAGAGCAATGAGCAGTTCTTC
CDR3 protein: CALTRTPGQSNEQFF
V gene: TRBV30
J gene: TRBJ2-1
D gene: TRBD1
clone size: NA

CDR3 DNA: TGTGCCAGCAGCTTAGCGGGGGCCGGCTATGGCTACACCTTC
CDR3 protein: CASSLAGAGYGYTF
V gene: TRBV7-9
J gene: TRBJ1-2
D gene: NA
clone size: NA

CDR3 DNA: TGTGCCAGCACCCCGGGACCCACCCGGGGGTTCTACGAGCAGTACTTC
CDR3 protein: CASTPGPTRGFYEQYF
V gene: TRBV11-2
J gene: TRBJ2-7
D gene: NA
clone size: NA

CDR3 DNA: TGTGCCACCCTAACGAGGGGGCAATACTATGGCTACACCTTC
CDR3 protein: CATLTRGQYYGYTF
V gene: TRBV5-4
J gene: TRBJ1-2
D gene: TRBD1
clone size: NA

CDR3 DNA: TGTGCCTGGGCCCCCGGGGGACGGAGCACAGATACGCAGTATTTT
CDR3 protein: CAWAPGGRSTDTQYF
V gene: TRBV30
J gene: TRBJ2-3
D gene: NA
clone size: NA

CDR3 DNA: TGTGCCAGTAGTATAGGGGCAGCTTTGAACACTGAAGCTTTCTTT
CDR3 protein: CASSIGAALNTEAFF
V gene: TRBV19
J gene: TRBJ1-1
D gene: NA
clone size: NA

CDR3 DNA: TGCGCCAGCAGGCCGGCCCTAGACTCCAACACCGGGGAGCTGTTTTTT
CDR3 protein: CASRPALDSNTGELFF
V gene: TRBV5-1
J gene: TRBJ2-2
D gene: NA
clone size: NA

CDR3 DNA: TGTGCCAGCAGCTATGGGAGGAATACGCAGTATTTT
CDR3 protein: CASSYGRNTQYF
V gene: TRBV9
J gene: TRBJ2-3
D gene: NA
clone size: once

CDR3 DNA: TGTGCCAGTAGTATTAATCAGGTACCGGTTGACAACTACGAGCAGTACTTC
CDR3 protein: CASSINQVPVDNYEQYF
V gene: TRBV19
J gene: TRBJ2-7
D gene: NA
clone size: NA

CDR3 DNA: TGTGCCACCAGTGATCCCCACACAGGGAGTTCCTACAATGAGCAGTTCTTC
CDR3 protein: CATSDPHTGSSYNEQFF
V gene: TRBV24-1
J gene: TRBJ2-1
D gene: NA
clone size: NA

CDR3 DNA: TGTGCCAGCAGCTTTACTAGAAGCACAGATACGCAGTATTTT
CDR3 protein: CASSFTRSTDTQYF
V gene: TRBV7-2
J gene: TRBJ2-3
D gene: NA
clone size: NA

CDR3 DNA: TGCGCCAGCAGCTTGGACTTGAACACTGAAGCTTTCTTT
CDR3 protein: CASSLDLNTEAFF
V gene: TRBV5-1
J gene: TRBJ1-1
D gene: NA
clone size: NA

CDR3 DNA: TGTGCCAGCAGCCGAGACAGGGGCTTAGTCTCTGGGGCCAACGTCCTGACTTTC
CDR3 protein: CASSRDRGLVSGANVLTF
V gene: TRBV5-4
J gene: TRBJ2-6
D gene: TRBD1
clone size: NA

CDR3 DNA: TGTGCCAGCAGTCCTGCGGCACCGAACACCGGGGAGCTGTTTTTT
CDR3 protein: CASSPAAPNTGELFF
V gene: TRBV25-1
J gene: TRBJ2-2
D gene: NA
clone size: NA

CDR3 DNA: TGCAGCGTCGTTTCGGGGACAGGGACTTTCACTGAAGCTTTCTTT
CDR3 protein: CSVVSGTGTFTEAFF
V gene: TRBV29-1
J gene: TRBJ1-1
D gene: TRBD1
clone size: NA

CDR3 DNA: TGTGCCATCAGTGTGCGGGGGGCGCAGGGTAATTCACCCCTCCACTTT
CDR3 protein: CAISVRGAQGNSPLHF
V gene: TRBV10-3
J gene: TRBJ1-6
D gene: NA
clone size: NA

CDR3 DNA: TGTGCCAGCAGCCAATTGAGTTCGACTGAAGCTTTCTTT
CDR3 protein: CASSQLSSTEAFF
V gene: TRBV3-1/TRBV3-2
J gene: TRBJ1-1
D gene: NA
clone size: NA

CDR3 DNA: TGTGCCAGCAGCCGCCACAGGGGAAACACTGAAGCTTTCTTT
CDR3 protein: CASSRHRGNTEAFF
V gene: TRBV7-2
J gene: TRBJ1-1
D gene: TRBD1
clone size: NA

CDR3 DNA: TGTGCCAGCAGTGTGGACAGCTTCTCCTACAATGAGCAGTTCTTC
CDR3 protein: CASSVDSFSYNEQFF
V gene: TRBV27
J gene: TRBJ2-1
D gene: NA
clone size: few

CDR3 DNA: TGTGCCAGCAGCGTAGGGGCTAGCGGGGTTAGCACAGATACGCAGTATTTT
CDR3 protein: CASSVGASGVSTDTQYF
V gene: TRBV9
J gene: TRBJ2-3
D gene: TRBD2
clone size: NA

CDR3 DNA: TGTGCCAGCAGCTTAGGACGGACTGCGGCAGGGGTGTTTGGATCCTACAATGAGCAGTTCTTC
CDR3 protein: CASSLGRTAAGVFGSYNEQFF
V gene: TRBV7-8
J gene: TRBJ2-1
D gene: NA
clone size: NA

CDR3 DNA: TGTGCCAGCAGCCAGGCACTAGCGGGAGATGAGCAGTACTTC
CDR3 protein: CASSQALAGDEQYF
V gene: TRBV14
J gene: TRBJ2-7
D gene: TRBD2
clone size: NA

CDR3 DNA: TGTGCCAGCAGCCCTAGGTCGGGGTACGAGCAGTACTTC
CDR3 protein: CASSPRSGYEQYF
V gene: TRBV5-4
J gene: TRBJ2-7
D gene: NA
clone size: few

CDR3 DNA: TGTGCCAGCTCACCACCGGGTAGCGGGGCGACCGGGGAGCTGTTTTTT
CDR3 protein: CASSPPGSGATGELFF
V gene: TRBV18
J gene: TRBJ2-2
D gene: TRBD2
clone size: NA

CDR3 DNA: TGTGCCACCAGTGATTTAGCAGGAAGAGTCGCTTTCTTT
CDR3 protein: CATSDLAGRVAFF
V gene: TRBV24-1
J gene: TRBJ1-1
D gene: NA
clone size: once

CDR3 DNA: TGTGCCAGCAGCTTAAGCCCGGCGGGAGGGATGGATACGCAGTATTTT
CDR3 protein: CASSLSPAGGMDTQYF
V gene: TRBV11-2
J gene: TRBJ2-3
D gene: TRBD2
clone size: NA

CDR3 DNA: TGTGCCAGCAGCTTGGGCCTAGCGGGAGGAGAGACCCAGTACTTC
CDR3 protein: CASSLGLAGGETQYF
V gene: TRBV11-3
J gene: TRBJ2-5
D gene: TRBD2
clone size: NA

CDR3 DNA: TGTGCTAGCAGCCCGGACAGGGAGAGCGGGGAGCTGTTTTTT
CDR3 protein: CASSPDRESGELFF
V gene: TRBV7-7
J gene: TRBJ2-2
D gene: TRBD1
clone size: NA